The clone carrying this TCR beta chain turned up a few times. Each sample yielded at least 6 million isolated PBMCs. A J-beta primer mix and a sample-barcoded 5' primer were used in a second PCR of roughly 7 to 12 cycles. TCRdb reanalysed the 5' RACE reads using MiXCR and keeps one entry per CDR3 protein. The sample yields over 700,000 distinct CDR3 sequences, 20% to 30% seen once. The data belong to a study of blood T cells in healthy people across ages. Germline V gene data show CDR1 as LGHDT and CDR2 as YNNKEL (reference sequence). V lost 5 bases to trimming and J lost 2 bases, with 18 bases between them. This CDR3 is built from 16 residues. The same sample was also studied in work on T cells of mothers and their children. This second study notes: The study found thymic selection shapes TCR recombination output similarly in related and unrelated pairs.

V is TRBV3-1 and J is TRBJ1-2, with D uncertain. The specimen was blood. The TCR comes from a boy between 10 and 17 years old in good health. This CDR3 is CASSFLVPRKNYGYTF. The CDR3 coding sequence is TGTGCCAGCAGCTTCTTAGTGCCCCGGAAGAACTATGGCTACACCTTC.